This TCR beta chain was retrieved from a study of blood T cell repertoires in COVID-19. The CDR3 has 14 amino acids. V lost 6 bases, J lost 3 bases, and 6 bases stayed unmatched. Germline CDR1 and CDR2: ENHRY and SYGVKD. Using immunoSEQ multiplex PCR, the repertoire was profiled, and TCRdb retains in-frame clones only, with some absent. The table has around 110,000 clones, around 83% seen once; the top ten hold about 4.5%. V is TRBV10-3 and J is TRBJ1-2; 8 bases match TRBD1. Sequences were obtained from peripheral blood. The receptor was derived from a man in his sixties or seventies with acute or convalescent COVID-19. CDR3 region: CAISGSDRDYGYTF. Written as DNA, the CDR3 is TGTGCCATCAGCGGGTCGGACAGGGACTATGGCTACACCTTC.